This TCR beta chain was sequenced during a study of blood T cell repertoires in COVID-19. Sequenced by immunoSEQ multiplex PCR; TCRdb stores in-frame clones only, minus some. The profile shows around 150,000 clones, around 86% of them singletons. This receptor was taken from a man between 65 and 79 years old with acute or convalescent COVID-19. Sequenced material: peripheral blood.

The CDR3 nucleotides are TGTGCCAGCAGCGACTTGGACAGGGGCTATAATTCACCCCTCCACTTT. Protein product: CASSDLDRGYNSPLHF. The chain employs TRBV28 and TRBJ1-6, with 9 bases lining up with TRBD1. The CDR3 covers 16 residues. The J segment lost 3 bases and the V segment lost 6 bases, leaving 6 bases of the junction unmatched. Germline values: CDR1 MDHEN, CDR2 SYDVKM.